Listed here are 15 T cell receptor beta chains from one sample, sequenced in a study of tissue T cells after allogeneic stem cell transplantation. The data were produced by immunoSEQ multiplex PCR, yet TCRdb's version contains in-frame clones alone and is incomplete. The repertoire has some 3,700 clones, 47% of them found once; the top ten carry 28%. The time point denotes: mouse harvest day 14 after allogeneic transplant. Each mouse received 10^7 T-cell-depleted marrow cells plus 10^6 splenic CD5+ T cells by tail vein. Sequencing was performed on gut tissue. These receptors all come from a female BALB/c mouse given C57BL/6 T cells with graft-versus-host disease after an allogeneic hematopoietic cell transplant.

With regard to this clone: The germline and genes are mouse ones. CDR3 amino acids: CSSSQSGRSNQAPLF. The part of the CDR3 DNA that was read is TGCTCCAGCAGTCAATCAGGCAGGAGCAACCAGGCTCCGCTT. V usage is TRBV23 and J usage is TRBJ1-5; the D call in the table, TRBD1, was not verified against the DNA. The CDR3 extends 1 residue past the end of the read, so its final part is completed from the germline J gene. The CDR3 is 15 amino acids. Germline loops: CDR1 KGHTA, CDR2 FQNQQP.

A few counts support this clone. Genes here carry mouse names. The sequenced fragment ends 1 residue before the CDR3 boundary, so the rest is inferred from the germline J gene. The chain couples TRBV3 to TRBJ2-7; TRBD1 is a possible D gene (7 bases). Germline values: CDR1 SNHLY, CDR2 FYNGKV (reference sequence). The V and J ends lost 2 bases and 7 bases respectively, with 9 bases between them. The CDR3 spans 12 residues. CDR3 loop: CASSLQGGEQYF. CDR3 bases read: TGTGCCAGCAGCTTACAGGGGGGAGAACAGTAC.

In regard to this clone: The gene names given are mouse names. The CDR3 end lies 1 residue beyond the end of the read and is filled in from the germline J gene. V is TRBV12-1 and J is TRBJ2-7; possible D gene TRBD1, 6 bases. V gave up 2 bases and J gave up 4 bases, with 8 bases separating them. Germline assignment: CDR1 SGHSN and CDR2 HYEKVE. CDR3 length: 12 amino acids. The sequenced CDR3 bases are TGTGCCAGCTCTCCCGGGACATATGAACAGTAC. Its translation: CASSPGTYEQY. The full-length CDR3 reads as CASSPGTYEQYF.

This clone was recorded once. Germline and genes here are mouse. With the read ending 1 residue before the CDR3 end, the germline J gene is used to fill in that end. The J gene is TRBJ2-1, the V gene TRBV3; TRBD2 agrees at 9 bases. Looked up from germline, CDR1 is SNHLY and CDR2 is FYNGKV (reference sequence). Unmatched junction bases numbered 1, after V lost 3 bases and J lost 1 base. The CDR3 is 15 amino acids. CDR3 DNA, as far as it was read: TGTGCCAGCAGCTTCGACTGGGGGAACTATGCTGAGCAGTTC. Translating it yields CASSFDWGNYAEQF. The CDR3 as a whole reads CASSFDWGNYAEQFF.

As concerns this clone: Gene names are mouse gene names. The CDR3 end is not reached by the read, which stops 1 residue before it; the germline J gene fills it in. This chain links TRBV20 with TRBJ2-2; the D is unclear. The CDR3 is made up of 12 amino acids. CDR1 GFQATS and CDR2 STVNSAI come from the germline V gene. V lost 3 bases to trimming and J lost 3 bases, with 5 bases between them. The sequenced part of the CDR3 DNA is TGTGGTGCTAGATGGGACACCGGGCAGCTCTAC. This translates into CGARWDTGQLY. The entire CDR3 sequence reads CGARWDTGQLYF.

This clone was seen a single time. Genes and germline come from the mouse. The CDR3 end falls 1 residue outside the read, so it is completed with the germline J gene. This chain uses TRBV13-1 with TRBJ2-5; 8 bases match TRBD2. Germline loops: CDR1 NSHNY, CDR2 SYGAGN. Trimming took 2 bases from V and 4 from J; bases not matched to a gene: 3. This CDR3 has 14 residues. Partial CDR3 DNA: TGTGCCAGCAGTGAACGGACTGGGAAAGACACCCAGTAC. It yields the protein CASSERTGKDTQY. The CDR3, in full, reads CASSERTGKDTQYF.

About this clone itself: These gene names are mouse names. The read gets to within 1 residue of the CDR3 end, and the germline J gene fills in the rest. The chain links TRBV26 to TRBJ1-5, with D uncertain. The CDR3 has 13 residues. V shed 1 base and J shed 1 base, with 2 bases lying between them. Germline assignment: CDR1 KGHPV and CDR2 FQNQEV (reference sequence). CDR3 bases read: TGTGCCAGCAGTCTGTTCAACAACCAGGCTCCGCTT. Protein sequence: CASSLFNNQAPL. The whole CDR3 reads CASSLFNNQAPLF. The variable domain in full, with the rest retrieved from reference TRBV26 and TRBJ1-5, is NSKVIQTPRYLVKGQGQKAKMRCIPEKGHPVVFWYQQNKNNEFKFLINFQNQEVLQQIDMTEKRFSAECPSNSPCSLEIQSSEAGDSALYLCASSLFNNQAPLFGEGTRLSVL.

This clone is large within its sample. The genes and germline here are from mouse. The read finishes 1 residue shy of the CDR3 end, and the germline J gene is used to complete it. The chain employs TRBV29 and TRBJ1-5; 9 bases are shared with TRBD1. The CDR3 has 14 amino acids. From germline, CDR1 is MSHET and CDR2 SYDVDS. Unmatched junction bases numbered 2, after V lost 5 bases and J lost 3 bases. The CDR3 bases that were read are TGTGCTAGCAGTACAGGGGGCGGCAACCAGGCTCCGCTT. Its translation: CASSTGGGNQAPL. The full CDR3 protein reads CASSTGGGNQAPLF. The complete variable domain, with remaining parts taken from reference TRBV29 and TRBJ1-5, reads DMKVTQMPRYLIKRMGENVLLECGQDMSHETMYWYRQDPGLGLQLIYISYDVDSNSEGDIPKGYRVSRKKREHFSLILDSAKTNQTSVYFCASSTGGGNQAPLFGEGTRLSVL.

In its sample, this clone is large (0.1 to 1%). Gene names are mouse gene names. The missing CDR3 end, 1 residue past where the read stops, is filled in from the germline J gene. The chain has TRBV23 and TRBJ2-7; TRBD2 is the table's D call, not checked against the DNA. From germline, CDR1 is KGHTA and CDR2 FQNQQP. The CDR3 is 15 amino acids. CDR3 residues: CSSSPGLGSAYEQYF. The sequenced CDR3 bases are TGCTCCAGCAGTCCGGGACTGGGGAGCGCCTATGAACAGTAC.

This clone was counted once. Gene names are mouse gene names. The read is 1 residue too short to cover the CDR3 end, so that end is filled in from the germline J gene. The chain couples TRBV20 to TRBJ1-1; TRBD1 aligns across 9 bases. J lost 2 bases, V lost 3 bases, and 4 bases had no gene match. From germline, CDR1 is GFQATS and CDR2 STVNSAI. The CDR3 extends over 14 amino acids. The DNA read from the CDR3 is TGTGGTGCTAGAGGGACAGGGCCCAACACAGAAGTCTTC. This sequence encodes CGARGTGPNTEVF. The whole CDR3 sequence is CGARGTGPNTEVFF.

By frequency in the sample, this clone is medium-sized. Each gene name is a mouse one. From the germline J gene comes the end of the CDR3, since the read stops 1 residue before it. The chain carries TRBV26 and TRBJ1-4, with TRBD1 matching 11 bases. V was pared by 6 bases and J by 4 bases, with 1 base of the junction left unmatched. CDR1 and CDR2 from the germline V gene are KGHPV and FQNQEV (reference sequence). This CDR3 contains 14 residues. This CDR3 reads CASSGTGGNERLFF. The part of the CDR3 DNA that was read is TGTGCCAGCAGCGGGACAGGGGGCAACGAAAGATTATTT.

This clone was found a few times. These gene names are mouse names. CDR3: CASSSGLRQDTQYF. The part of the CDR3 DNA that was read is TGTGCCAGCAGTTCGGGACTGCGCCAAGACACCCAGTAC. The chain recombines TRBV26 with TRBJ2-5, with 7 nucleotides matching TRBD2. The observed sequence ends 1 residue before the CDR3 terminus, with the missing tail filled in from the germline J gene. Germline CDR1 is KGHPV and CDR2 is FQNQEV (reference sequence). J gave up 2 bases and V 5 bases, and 4 bases lay outside the gene matches. The length of the CDR3 is 14 residues.

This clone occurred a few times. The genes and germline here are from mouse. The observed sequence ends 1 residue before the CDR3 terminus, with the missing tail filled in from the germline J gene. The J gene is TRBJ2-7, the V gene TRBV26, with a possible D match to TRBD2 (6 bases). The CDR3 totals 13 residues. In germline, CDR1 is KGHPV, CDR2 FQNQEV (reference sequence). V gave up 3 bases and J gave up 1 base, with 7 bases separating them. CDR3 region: CASSLLGSYEQYF. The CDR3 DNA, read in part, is TGTGCCAGCAGTCTCCTGGGGTCCTATGAACAGTAC.

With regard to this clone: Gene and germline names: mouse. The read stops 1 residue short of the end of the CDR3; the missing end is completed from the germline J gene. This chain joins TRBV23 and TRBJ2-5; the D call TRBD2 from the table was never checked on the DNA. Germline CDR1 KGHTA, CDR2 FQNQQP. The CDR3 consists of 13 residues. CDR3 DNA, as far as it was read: TGCTCCAGCAGTCAATCCCTGGGAGACACCCAGTAC. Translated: CSSSQSLGDTQY. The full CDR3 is CSSSQSLGDTQYF. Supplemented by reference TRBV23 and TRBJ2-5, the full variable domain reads DAAVTQKPRYLIKMKGQEAEMKCIPEKGHTAVFWYQQKQSKELKFLIYFQNQQPLDQIDMVKERFSAVCPSSSLCSLGIRTCEAEDSALYLCSSSQSLGDTQYFGPGTRLLVL.

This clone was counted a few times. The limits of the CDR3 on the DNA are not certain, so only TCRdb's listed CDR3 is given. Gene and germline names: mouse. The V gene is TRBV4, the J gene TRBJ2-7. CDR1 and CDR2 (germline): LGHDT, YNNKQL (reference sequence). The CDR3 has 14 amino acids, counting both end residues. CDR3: CARSYDCGGFEQYF.